This T cell receptor (beta chain) stems from a study of control samples from healthy donors and cancer patients. Clones were sequenced by immunoSEQ multiplex PCR, and TCRdb holds only the in-frame ones, with some missing. This table has tens of thousands of clones, around 85% appearing once. CDR3 size: 14 residues. Trimming removed 0 bases from V and 3 bases from J, with 8 bases in between. The germline gives CDR1 LNHNV, CDR2 YYDKDF (reference sequence). V gene TRBV15 combines with J gene TRBJ1-2, with a tentative D call TRBD1 (5 bases). The sequenced sample consisted of blood. This TCR was recovered from a man aged 25 to 40 in good health. The CDR3 DNA is TGTGCCACCAGCAGAGATGGGGGGGACTATGGCTACACCTTC. This sequence encodes CATSRDGGDYGYTF.